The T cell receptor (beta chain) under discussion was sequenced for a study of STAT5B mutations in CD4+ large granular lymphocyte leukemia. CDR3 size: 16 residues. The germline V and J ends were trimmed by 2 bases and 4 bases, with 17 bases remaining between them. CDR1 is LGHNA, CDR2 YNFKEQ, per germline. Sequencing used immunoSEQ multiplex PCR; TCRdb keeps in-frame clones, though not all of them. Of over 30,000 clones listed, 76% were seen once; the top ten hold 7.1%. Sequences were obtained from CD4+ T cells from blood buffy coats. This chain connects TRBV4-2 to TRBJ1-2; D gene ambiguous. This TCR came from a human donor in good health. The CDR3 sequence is CASSQNLVQVIYGYTF. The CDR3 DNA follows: TGTGCCAGCAGCCAAAATTTAGTCCAGGTTATCTATGGCTACACCTTC.